The sequence of this T cell receptor beta chain was determined in a study of T cell changes during pregnancy in multiple sclerosis. The data were produced by immunoSEQ multiplex PCR, yet TCRdb's version contains in-frame clones alone and is incomplete. The sample holds around 80,000 clones, 90% to 95% seen once. Trimming pared 5 bases from V and 0 bases from J, leaving 11 bases between. CDR1 is MNHEY, CDR2 SVGAGI, per germline. The CDR3 has 14 amino acids. The sequenced sample was peripheral blood, obtained before pregnancy. This chain connects TRBV6-5 to TRBJ2-7; D not certain. This clonotype was sampled from a female donor with multiple sclerosis, enrolled in a pregnancy study. The CDR3 DNA reads as TGTGCCAGCAGTCTAACATACAGCTCCTACGAGCAGTACTTC. Translating it yields CASSLTYSSYEQYF.